This TCR beta chain was recorded in a study of cytomegalovirus exposure and HLA in healthy donors. Study-level findings and limits: Most observed TCR sequences were rare, whereas some public TCRs were detected in many donors. Using the classifier, cytomegalovirus status was reportedly diagnosed with high specificity and sensitivity.

CDR1 and CDR2 (germline): SGDLS, YYNGEE. After removal of 0 bases from V and 5 bases from J, the junction contained 6 bases not matched to a gene. The CDR3 contains 15 residues. Of note for this clone: What it recognizes is unknown.

Profiled with immunoSEQ multiplex PCR; TCRdb holds only in-frame clones, not every one. The table has tens of thousands of clones, about 90% seen once. This TCR was recovered from a woman between 18 and 29 years old in good health and CMV-seropositive. The chain is built from TRBV9 and TRBJ2-5, with 8 bases identical to TRBD1. Sequencing input: PBMCs. The CDR3 loop is CASSVVGTGGETQYF. The CDR3 DNA follows: TGTGCCAGCAGCGTAGTGGGGACAGGCGGGGAGACCCAGTACTTC.